Following are 2 T cell receptor beta chains from one sample sequenced in a study of human T cells and chemical hapten exposure. Specified time point: healthy volunteer bleed at 6 weeks. Unfractionated whole blood was the source of the extracted total RNA. TCRdb re-analysed the RACE reads in MiXCR, keeping a single row per CDR3 protein. The table records some 81,000 distinct CDR3 sequences, about 8.6% of them present only once. Input material: whole blood. These receptors all come from a female donor in good health. Some clones in this sample may be carry-over from other donors' samples.

This clonotype was recorded a few times. The V gene is TRBV21-1, the J gene TRBJ1-5; the table's D call TRBD1 went unverified against the DNA. TRBV21-1 is tagged as a pseudogene. The CDR3 extends over 16 amino acids. The CDR3 nucleotides read TGTGCCAGCAGCAATGGGACAGGGGCCCCGAGGGGGCCCCAGCATTTT. Its translation: CASSNGTGAPRGPQHF.

This clonotype was recorded at least ten times. J is TRBJ1-6 and V is TRBV6-5; D is unresolved. The germline gives CDR1 MNHEY, CDR2 SVGAGI. Trimming cost V 0 bases and J 6 bases, with 9 bases left between them. This CDR3 spans 15 amino acids. The CDR3 reads CASSYSLDANSPLHF. In nucleotides, the CDR3 is TGTGCCAGCAGTTACTCGTTGGACGCTAATTCACCCCTCCACTTT.